This note documents a single TCR beta chain sequence. The clone's antigen remains unknown. No clone much larger than this one lies a single base away; base qualities are absent. The sample originates from a study of cytomegalovirus exposure and HLA in healthy donors (dated by TCRdb to about 2017). Looking at the study overall: In an earlier analysis of 587 of the donors, around 290 Gb of sequence data and 100 million or so unique TCR beta sequences from about 180 million T cells were reported. About five DR-DQ haplotypes were treated as single units for association and clustering because of strong linkage in the cohort. The study aimed to test whether signatures of past pathogen exposure could be identified by cataloging public T cell receptors. An early release that covered about 600 HLA-typed donors contained approximately 300 gigabases of sequencing data and tens of millions of unique TCR sequences. In an earlier analysis of a few hundred of the donors, high-throughput TCR beta sequencing was used to judge whether each TCR beta V gene segment behaved as functional or pseudogenic. Among under 450 genotyped donors of the cohort, an average of 235,054 unique TCR beta nucleotide sequences were sequenced per donor, 15% to 20% of them non-productive. A later genetic analysis used genome-wide SNP genotypes for about 65% of the 666 donors, treating that subset as a discovery cohort. Donor age, sex, ethnicity and CMV serostatus were compiled together with the repertoire data. The number of donors typed differed by locus, with roughly 629-640 for A, B, C, DRB1 and DQB1, 522 for DQA1, 606 for DPA1, and around 430 for DPB1. In the later analysis, no new phenotypic data were used to find candidate immune exposures; instead, reliance was placed on TCR beta sequences and their occurrence across donors. The T cell repertoires of about 700 subjects were profiled by immunosequencing and related to cytomegalovirus serostatus. All discovery cohort repertoires had been generated on a single sequencing platform. HLA typing included class I and class II loci at four-digit resolution. The genetic ancestry cluster associated with self-reported Caucasian donors included 70% to 85% of the 398 genotyped donors. Along with the roughly 700-subject first cohort, a separate validation cohort of some 130 different subjects was used. To predict cytomegalovirus infection status, the study combined high-throughput TCR immunosequencing, statistical association of individual TCRs with disease status, and machine learning. A later analysis re-examined previously published TCR beta repertoires from hundreds of donors and added high-resolution HLA genotyping to investigate patterns of TCR occurrence. Beyond this particular receptor, the publication reports: According to a later genetic analysis, donors in an Asian-associated ancestry cluster had fewer N-insertions in productive TCRs than the roughly 700-donor mean. Because HLA typing was missing for some donors at each locus, association tests included only the typed subset. Immune exposure information for the cohort was limited to CMV serostatus. A later analysis associated some 17,000 TCR beta sequences with specific HLA alleles at a false discovery rate of 0.05. Approximately 18 rarely observed V segments, including chromosome 9 orphons, were excluded from the earlier analysis of several hundred of the donors because counts were too low. Three of the identified cytomegalovirus-associated TCR beta chains were confirmed in vitro to be specific for cytomegalovirus antigens. In this cohort, only TCR beta chains were sequenced, and detectable features were limited by the absence of alpha or paired-chain data. A later analysis found that most CMV-associated TCR beta chains appeared HLA-restricted, with HLA associations seemingly driven largely by CMV exposure. Across donors, most TCR sequences were observed very rarely, whereas some public TCRs were present in many individuals. Some IMGT-functional V segments, including TRBV6-2 and TRBV6-3, could not be distinguished by the 87-base-pair reads and were therefore excluded. Assigning TCR associations to individual alleles was difficult when HLA alleles, especially DR and DQ, strongly co-occurred. A further reported finding was that TCR beta sequences accurately predicted the HLA-A and HLA-B alleles for most subjects in the first cohort. A later analysis reported that several top co-occurrence clusters appeared linked to parvovirus B19, influenza, CMV and Epstein-Barr virus. Sequencing depth was assumed to be roughly uniform across donors in the presence/absence analyses, though that assumption may not hold. The classifier was reported to diagnose cytomegalovirus status with high specificity and sensitivity in both the original and validation cohorts. Compared with equally common non-associated chains, HLA-associated TCR beta chains in a later analysis were more clonally expanded and had lower generation probabilities. In a later analysis, TCR association rates were found to vary across HLA loci, with the most associated TCRs seen for DRB1 alleles and the fewest for HLA-C alleles. A cluster of highly shared sequence variants was judged likely to represent a technical artifact of the sequencing pipeline. According to the authors, the approach could potentially be generalized to other disease states and immunological phenotypes. V-gene and J-gene trimming of TCR beta chains was associated with a missense DCLRE1C variant in a later genetic analysis, and the association was replicated in an independent cohort. Correlated functional status among segregating V segments might reflect linkage disequilibrium, but an unknown experimental factor could not be ruled out. The study listed 150 to 200 TCR beta chains as associated with cytomegalovirus. An earlier analysis of roughly 570 of the donors showed that most TCR beta V segments appeared in productive rearrangements either about 87% or about 30% of the time, which broadly matched IMGT annotations.

In total, over 600 healthy bone marrow donors made up the cohort. At the time of sampling, all cohort members were nominally healthy, though unrecorded immune exposures were likely present. The donor tested CMV seronegative and was one of the 352 seronegative cohort members. A peripheral blood sample was collected from each donor, and TCR beta sequencing was performed on peripheral blood mononuclear cells. The Qiagen DNeasy Blood Extraction Kit was used to extract genomic DNA from the blood cell samples. The CDR3 goes from the cysteine to the phenylalanine over 12 residues. This entry keeps only the CDR3 DNA: 36 bases, framed from base 1. V is cut by 3 bases and J by 3 bases, and the space between the germline ends is 7 bases. CDR1 and CDR2 are read off the germline V gene as SGHRS and YFSETQ. The library was generated by the immunoSEQ multiplex PCR assay. A mixture of 60 forward primers for TCR Vbeta segments and 13 reverse primers for TCR Jbeta segments was used in the multiplex PCR. The CDR3 region of rearranged TCR beta genes was amplified from genomic DNA with a multiplex PCR assay. On the Illumina HiSeq System, the amplified TCR beta libraries were sequenced as 87-base-pair reads. In the authors' own workflow: A later analysis tallied 75 million to 95 million unique TCR beta chains across the approximately 670 repertoires, and some 10 million of those chains were shared by two or more donors. Raw reads were error-corrected and collapsed into unique sequences with a nearest-neighbor algorithm that merged closely related sequences to remove PCR and sequencing errors. CDR3 sequences were aligned to IMGT reference sequences to assign V, D and J gene segments. For a sequence to be retained, a match of at least six nucleotides was required to both a V gene segment and a J gene segment. A rearrangement was called productive if the CDR3 had no stop codons and remained in frame with V and J, and every other rearrangement was called non-productive. Following IMGT convention, CDR3 was defined as the stretch from the second conserved V-encoded cysteine up to the conserved J-encoded phenylalanine. The earlier analysis of around 640 of the donors excluded sequences that lacked an unambiguous match to a single V gene segment. In an earlier analysis of approximately 560 of the donors, a V segment was called functional when productive rearrangements were above 56.7%, and segregating when the standard deviation between donors exceeded 5%. To diagnose cytomegalovirus status from the catalog of TCR beta chain sequences, a statistical classification framework was built. In a later analysis, TCR nucleotide sequences were compared against IMGT/GENE-DB human TR gene sequences so that V and J genes could be assigned. The TCRdist pipeline was used in a later analysis to assign CDR3 sequences and most-parsimonious VDJ recombination scenarios. In a later analysis, each TCR beta chain was defined by its CDR3 amino acid sequence together with its V-gene family, and reads without a unique V-gene family were excluded. In a later analysis, fewer than 650 highly shared, low-generation-probability nucleotide sequences were removed to address suspected cross-contamination and a sequencing artifact. In a later analysis, a clonal expansion index for each public chain was calculated from normalized within-repertoire ranks of inferred template counts. Generation probabilities in a later analysis came from a VDJ recombination model fitted to out-of-frame rearrangements, and those results were checked against IGoR. Hypergeometric tests were used in a later analysis to score TCR-TCR, TCR-HLA and TCR-CMV co-occurrence, with a repertoire-size bias correction applied to the TCR pairs. To estimate false discovery rates, a later analysis permuted the HLA or CMV assignments 20 times. In a later analysis, co-occurring TCRs were grouped with DBSCAN, and TCRdist sequence similarity was added when clustering was performed within HLA-allele-positive subsets. Co-occurrence clustering excluded repertoires with fewer than 30,000 or more than 120,000 public chains, plus five with anomalous nucleotide sharing. Entries here come from immuneACCESS through TCRdb and include only in-frame sequences with V and J called. Some clones fail to appear in such tables; in the studies checked, an unresolved V gene covers under half of the shortfall, and the cause of the remainder is unknown. For V, J and clone size, that table is used; D and trimming come from the DNA. The sample includes approximately 110,000 clones, with approximately 79% observed a single time. Together, the top ten hold approximately 3% of the sample.

The V and J genes are TRBV5-1 and TRBJ2-7, with the D segment identity uncertain. This receptor was taken from a woman aged 40 to 50 in good health and CMV-seronegative. Sequences were obtained from PBMCs. CDR3 sequence: CASSSSGYEQYF. The nucleotide sequence is given as TGCGCCAGCAGCTCTTCAGGCTACGAGCAGTACTTC.